The 18 T cell receptor beta chains below were found in one sample sequenced in a study of blood T cell repertoires in COVID-19. Sequenced by immunoSEQ multiplex PCR; TCRdb stores in-frame clones only, minus some. The sample has 250,000 or so clones, 86% seen once. The sequencing sample was made of peripheral blood. These receptors came from a man between 35 and 55 years old with active or convalescent COVID-19.

The chain recombines TRBV19 with TRBJ2-3; no clear D. The V gene lost 3 bases and the J gene lost 0 bases, with 7 bases spanning the gap. The CDR3 covers 14 residues. Germline V gene sequence: CDR1 LNHDA, CDR2 SQIVND (reference sequence). The DNA for the CDR3 is TGTGCCAGTAGTATCAGATCTAGCACAGATACGCAGTATTTT. Translated: CASSIRSSTDTQYF. The full variable domain, with the rest looked up from reference TRBV19 and TRBJ2-3, is DGGITQSPKYLFRKEGQNVTLSCEQNLNHDAMYWYRQDPGQGLRLIYYSQIVNDFQKGDIAEGYSVSREKKESFPLTVTSAQKNPTAFYLCASSIRSSTDTQYFGPGTRLTVL.

This clone was seen only a few times. The chain carries TRBV3-1 (or the pseudogene TRBV3-2) and TRBJ2-1; 9 bases line up with TRBD2. The CDR3 totals 15 residues. Trimming removed 0 bases from V and 10 bases from J; junction bases left unmatched: 7. Germline V gives CDR1 LGHDT, CDR2 YNNKEL (reference sequence). DNA for the CDR3: TGTGCCAGCAGCCAAGACTGGCGGGGGGGCTGGGAGCAGTTCTTC. Its translation is CASSQDWRGGWEQFF.

The genes are TRBV6-5 and TRBJ2-7; TRBD1 agrees at 7 bases. Trimming took 6 bases from V and 0 from J; bases not matched to a gene: 8. This CDR3 spans 15 amino acids. CDR1 is MNHEY and CDR2 is SVGAGI in the germline V gene. The CDR3 here is CASRAQGNPSYEQYF. CDR3 DNA sequence: TGTGCCAGCAGGGCACAGGGGAATCCCTCCTACGAGCAGTACTTC.

This clone was observed a single time. The V call is TRBV27, the J call TRBJ1-2; tentative D call: TRBD1 (6 bases). Trimming pared 0 bases from V and 6 bases from J, leaving 11 bases between. The CDR3 totals 14 residues. In germline, CDR1 is MNHEY, CDR2 SMNVEV (reference sequence). The CDR3 loop is CASSLSQGNDGYTF. CDR3 nucleotides: TGTGCCAGCAGTTTATCTCAGGGGAATGATGGCTACACCTTC.

The chain joins TRBV11-3 to TRBJ2-7; a possible D gene is TRBD1 (5 bases). V dropped 5 bases and J dropped 3 bases, with 17 bases sitting between them. The germline V gene encodes CDR1 SGHNT and CDR2 YENEEA. The CDR3 is 15 amino acids. The CDR3 spells CASSSKQENLYEQYF. CDR3 sequence (DNA): TGTGCCAGCAGCAGTAAACAGGAAAACCTCTACGAGCAGTACTTC.

V is TRBV27 and J is TRBJ1-1; no definite D call. Trimming left V 2 bases short and J 1 base short, with 5 bases between. CDR1 is MNHEY and CDR2 is SMNVEV in the germline V gene (reference sequence). The CDR3 has 13 amino acids. CDR3 sequence (DNA): TGTGCCAGCAGTTTAGTATCGAACACTGAAGCTTTCTTT. The encoded protein is CASSLVSNTEAFF.

This chain connects TRBV30 to TRBJ1-6; the match to TRBD1 covers 9 bases. The CDR3 sequence is 15 residues long. The V and J ends lost 4 bases and 0 bases, in that order; junction bases with no gene match: 1. Germline V CDR1 and CDR2: GTSNPN, SVGIG (reference sequence). CDR3 DNA sequence: TGTGCCTGGATGGACAGGGGCTCCTATAATTCACCCCTCCACTTT. Its protein is CAWMDRGSYNSPLHF.

This chain joins TRBV2 and TRBJ2-3; perhaps TRBD1 as D (5 bases). The CDR3 runs to 14 residues. CDR1 SNHLY and CDR2 FYNNEI come from the germline V gene. V shed 4 bases and J shed 0 bases, with 8 bases lying between them. The CDR3 is CASSVTASTDTQYF. The DNA for the CDR3 is TGTGCCAGCAGTGTGACAGCTAGCACAGATACGCAGTATTTT. Full variable domain (rest looked up from reference TRBV2 and TRBJ2-3): EPEVTQTPSHQVTQMGQEVILRCVPISNHLYFYWYRQILGQKVEFLVSFYNNEISEKSEIFDDQFSVERPDGSNFTLKIRSTKLEDSAMYFCASSVTASTDTQYFGPGTRLTVL.

The chain carries TRBV9 and TRBJ2-3; D might be TRBD2 (6 bases). There are 16 residues in the CDR3. The V and J ends lost 0 bases and 3 bases respectively, with 14 bases between them. Germline V gene data show CDR1 as SGDLS and CDR2 as YYNGEE. The CDR3 spells CASSVDGGTKTDTQYF. CDR3 sequence (DNA): TGTGCCAGCAGCGTAGACGGGGGTACAAAAACAGATACGCAGTATTTT.

The chain links TRBV2 to TRBJ1-2; a possible D gene is TRBD1 (6 bases). The CDR3 is 13 amino acids. Germline CDR1 and CDR2: SNHLY and FYNNEI. V was pared by 5 bases and J by 7 bases, with 14 bases between. CDR3 sequence (DNA): TGTGCCAGCAGTTCAACAGGGAAGGGTGGCTACACCTTC. It translates to CASSSTGKGGYTF.

This chain joins TRBV5-1 and TRBJ1-2; D gene uncertain. Trimming shortened V by 6 bases and J by 0 bases, and 12 bases separated the two germline ends. CDR3 length: 14 residues. Germline V gene sequence: CDR1 SGHRS, CDR2 YFSETQ. The CDR3, as DNA: TGCGCCAGCACTCCCCTCCAGACTAACTATGGCTACACCTTC. This gives the protein CASTPLQTNYGYTF.

The chain employs TRBV3-1 (or the pseudogene TRBV3-2) and TRBJ2-7; D remains ambiguous. This CDR3 is 14 amino acids long. Germline CDR1 and CDR2: LGHDT and YNNKEL (reference sequence). The V end was cut by 3 bases, the J end by 1 base, with 10 bases between. CDR3 nucleotide sequence: TGTGCCAGCAGCCATTTTCAGGCATCCTACGAGCAGTACTTC. Protein product: CASSHFQASYEQYF.

V is TRBV5-6 and J is TRBJ1-5; TRBD1 matches at 9 bases. V dropped 4 bases and J dropped 3; count of bases not matched to a gene: 11. The CDR3 is made up of 17 amino acids. Germline CDR1 reads SGHDT; CDR2 reads YYEEEE. The DNA for the CDR3 is TGTGCCAGCAGCCCTTACCCGGACAGGGGCTACAATCAGCCCCAGCATTTT. Encoded protein: CASSPYPDRGYNQPQHF.

The V and J genes are TRBV12-3 or TRBV12-4 and TRBJ1-1; D is unresolved. The CDR3 loop spans 12 amino acids. Between the trimmed V and J ends, which lost 4 bases and 12 bases, there was a span of 15 bases. The CDR3 spells CASSSPGMGTFF. The DNA of the CDR3 is TGTGCCAGCAGTTCGCCGGGGATGGGAACTTTCTTT.

The rearrangement joins TRBV20-1 to TRBJ1-1, with D maybe TRBD1 (5 bases). Per the germline V gene, CDR1 is DFQATT and CDR2 is SNEGSKA (reference sequence). V was cut by 3 bases and J by 4 bases, with 15 bases left in between. There are 14 residues in the CDR3. CDR3 DNA sequence: TGCAGTGCTAGTTACCGGGGGTGGCGCACTGAAGCTTTCTTT. Residues: CSASYRGWRTEAFF.

Points on this clone: This sample includes further DNA sequences coding for the same CDR3. The chain carries TRBV6-5 and TRBJ1-6; 8 bases are shared with TRBD1. V shed 6 bases, J shed 9 bases, and the junction held 4 bases outside the gene matches. The CDR3 totals 13 residues. Germline assignment: CDR1 MNHEY and CDR2 SVGAGI. The CDR3 region is CASRGQGGSPLHF. The CDR3 region has the DNA TGTGCCAGCAGAGGACAGGGTGGTTCACCCCTCCACTTT.

This clone was seen just once. This chain links TRBV5-5 with TRBJ2-7, with TRBD1 as a possible D gene (6 bases). This CDR3 spans 16 amino acids. Trimming shortened V by 0 bases and J by 6 bases, and 19 bases separated the two germline ends. Germline CDR1 SGHKS, CDR2 YYEKEE (reference sequence). The CDR3 protein is CASSLAGDGYHLEQYF. CDR3 DNA sequence: TGTGCCAGCAGCTTGGCAGGGGACGGTTATCACCTCGAGCAGTACTTC.

The J gene is TRBJ1-1, the V gene TRBV27; no clear D gene. There are 14 residues in the CDR3. V was cut by 5 bases and J by 1 base, with 11 bases left in between. Looked up from germline, CDR1 is MNHEY and CDR2 is SMNVEV (reference sequence). The CDR3 coding sequence is TGTGCCAGCAGTCCCTCAGGCTGGAACACTGAAGCTTTCTTT. Translated, it gives CASSPSGWNTEAFF.